These 32 T cell receptor beta chains share one sample of origin, sequenced in a study of blood T cell repertoires in COVID-19. TCRdb's copy holds only in-frame clones and misses some; the assay was immunoSEQ multiplex PCR. This sample has around 140,000 clones; over 75% occur once, and the top ten carry over 35%. The material sequenced was peripheral blood. All receptors come from a human donor in a cohort sampled during active COVID-19.

Written as DNA, the CDR3 is TGTGCCAGCAGCCCCCCGGGGAACACCGGGGAGCTGTTTTTT. Its translation is CASSPPGNTGELFF. The V gene is TRBV27, the J gene TRBJ2-2, with D hard to call. Germline V CDR1 and CDR2: MNHEY, SMNVEV (reference sequence). The V end lost 6 bases, the J end lost 1 base, and 9 bases lay between the germline ends. CDR3 length: 14 amino acids.

V gene TRBV2 combines with J gene TRBJ1-6; D is unresolved. Germline lookup yields CDR1 SNHLY and CDR2 FYNNEI. V shed 8 bases and J shed 5 bases, with 10 bases lying between them. The length of the CDR3 is 13 residues. As DNA, the CDR3 is TGTGCCAGCCAGATAAGTAATAATTCACCCCTCCACTTT. Protein sequence: CASQISNNSPLHF.

J is TRBJ2-1 and V is TRBV9; 9 bases are shared with TRBD2. V trimming: 0 bases; J trimming: 4 bases; junction bases outside the gene matches: 5. This CDR3 has 16 residues. In germline, CDR1 is SGDLS, CDR2 YYNGEE. The CDR3 here is CASSVVPSGGYNEQFF. DNA for the CDR3: TGTGCCAGCAGCGTAGTGCCCAGCGGGGGGTACAATGAGCAGTTCTTC.

The gene calls are TRBV10-3 and TRBJ2-7; maybe TRBD1 (6 bases). Germline CDR1 is ENHRY and CDR2 is SYGVKD. Between the trimmed V and J ends, which lost 0 bases and 5 bases, there was a span of 11 bases. This CDR3 contains 14 residues. In DNA, the CDR3 is TGTGCCATCAGTGAGTCGAAGGGGGACCACGAGCAGTACGTC. The encoded protein is CAISESKGDHEQYV.

V gene TRBV7-3 combines with J gene TRBJ2-7; 11 nucleotides line up with TRBD1. After removal of 5 bases from V and 2 bases from J, the junction contained 5 bases not matched to a gene. This CDR3 is built from 15 residues. Germline V CDR1 and CDR2: SGHTA, FQGTGA. CDR3 sequence reads: CASSLGQGAAYEQYF. In DNA, the CDR3 is TGTGCCAGCAGCCTCGGACAGGGGGCAGCCTACGAGCAGTACTTC.

The sample holds one count of this clone. The chain carries TRBV7-2 and TRBJ1-1; D uncertain. Looked up from germline, CDR1 is SGHTA and CDR2 is FQGNSA. Trimming took 2 bases from V and 3 from J, leaving 7 bases between them. The CDR3 runs to 13 residues. DNA of the CDR3: TGTGCCAGCAGCTTAACTGAATACACTGAAGCTTTCTTT. Translation gives CASSLTEYTEAFF.

V is TRBV9 and J is TRBJ1-1; 10 bases fit TRBD1. V was clipped by 4 bases and J by 7 bases; unmatched bases: 10. Looked up from germline, CDR1 is SGDLS and CDR2 is YYNGEE. CDR3 size: 15 residues. The CDR3 here is CASSPGGTGVYEAFF. The CDR3 DNA is TGTGCCAGCAGCCCAGGTGGGACAGGGGTTTATGAAGCTTTCTTT.

This rearrangement joins TRBV6-2 or TRBV6-3 to TRBJ1-5; 8 nucleotides align to TRBD1. The CDR3 covers 15 residues. V shed 0 bases, J shed 5 bases, and the junction held 3 bases outside the gene matches. From germline, CDR1 is MNHEY and CDR2 SVGEGT. The CDR3 spells CASSYSDRGDQPQHF. The CDR3, as DNA: TGTGCCAGCAGTTACTCCGACAGGGGTGATCAGCCCCAGCATTTT.

Here the CDR3 DNA reads TGCACCAGCAGCATACTAGCGGGAGGGCCGATTGGCACAGATACGCAGTATTTT. It translates to CTSSILAGGPIGTDTQYF. The chain links TRBV1 to TRBJ2-3; the D call in the table, TRBD2, was not verified against the DNA. TRBV1 is listed as a pseudogene. This CDR3 is 18 amino acids long.

This chain links TRBV5-4 with TRBJ2-7, with 7 positions matching TRBD1. Germline assignment: CDR1 SGHNT and CDR2 YYREEE (reference sequence). The CDR3 is made up of 15 amino acids. The V gene end was trimmed by 4 bases and the J gene end by 2 bases; junction bases not matched to a gene: 9. The chain's CDR3 is CASSPLRGNTYEQYF. Written as DNA, the CDR3 is TGTGCCAGCAGCCCGCTCAGGGGGAATACCTACGAGCAGTACTTC.

The chain uses TRBV14 and TRBJ2-1, with D possibly matching TRBD1 (6 bases). V shed 0 bases and J shed 8 bases, with 17 bases lying between them. This CDR3 has 16 residues. Germline V lookup: CDR1 SGHDN, CDR2 FVKESK. The CDR3 coding sequence is TGTGCCAGCAGCCAAGAAGGAGCGGACAGACGGGATGAGCAGTTCTTC. It codes for CASSQEGADRRDEQFF.

The V and J genes are TRBV7-6 and TRBJ1-5; D is unclear. Germline loops: CDR1 SGHVS, CDR2 FNYEAQ. The CDR3 is made up of 14 amino acids. The V end was cut by 5 bases, the J end by 2 bases, with 10 bases between. The CDR3 here is CASSPGSGNQPQHF. The CDR3 DNA reads as TGTGCCAGCAGCCCAGGTTCGGGCAATCAGCCCCAGCATTTT.

The chain couples TRBV6-5 to TRBJ2-7; 8 bases are shared with TRBD1. Trimming cost V 3 bases and J 2 bases; bases outside gene matches: 3. Germline CDR1 and CDR2: MNHEY and SVGAGI. The CDR3 is 14 residues long. CDR3 sequence: CASSYRTGPYEQYF. The CDR3 nucleotides are TGTGCCAGCAGTTATCGGACAGGGCCCTACGAGCAGTACTTC.

This chain connects TRBV19 to TRBJ1-5, with TRBD1 as a possible D gene (6 bases). This CDR3 contains 12 residues. In germline, CDR1 is LNHDA, CDR2 SQIVND (reference sequence). V was shortened by 6 bases and J by 6 bases, with 9 bases between the two germline ends. The chain's CDR3 is CASRTGFQPQHF. The CDR3 region has the DNA TGTGCCAGTAGGACAGGATTTCAGCCCCAGCATTTT.

This clone was observed a single time. V usage is TRBV27 and J usage is TRBJ1-2; TRBD1 is a possible D gene (5 bases). CDR1 is MNHEY, CDR2 SMNVEV, per germline (reference sequence). The length of the CDR3 is 15 residues. The germline V and J ends were trimmed by 0 bases and 6 bases, with 14 bases remaining between them. The CDR3 protein is CASSLSGGFANGYTF. CDR3 DNA: TGTGCCAGCAGTTTATCGGGGGGTTTCGCAAATGGCTACACCTTC.

V and J are TRBV2 and TRBJ2-1; 10 bases align to TRBD2. The J segment lost 15 bases and the V segment lost 3 bases, leaving 14 bases of the junction unmatched. This CDR3 comprises 15 residues. Germline-derived CDR1 and CDR2 are SNHLY and FYNNEI. As DNA, the CDR3 is TGTGCCAGCAGTGAGGGGCTAGCGGGGGAAGAACAGCGGTTCTTC. Amino acids: CASSEGLAGEEQRFF.

CDR3 region: CASSDRDRLGSYEQYF. For the CDR3, the DNA is TGTGCCAGCAGTGATAGAGACAGGTTGGGGTCCTACGAGCAGTACTTC. The rearrangement joins TRBV2 to TRBJ2-7; a weak D match, TRBD1 (6 bases). The CDR3 extends over 16 amino acids. Germline CDR1 reads SNHLY; CDR2 reads FYNNEI. V gave up 3 bases and J gave up 1 base, with 16 bases separating them.

The chain joins TRBV29-1 to TRBJ1-1; D not resolved. Trimming took 4 bases from V and 5 from J, leaving 14 bases between them. The CDR3 totals 13 residues. In germline, CDR1 is SQVTM, CDR2 ANQGSEA. DNA for the CDR3: TGCAGCGTTGGGATGAGGGCGGGAACTGAAGCTTTCTTT. Residues: CSVGMRAGTEAFF.

This clone appeared a single time. The chain joins TRBV13 to TRBJ1-1; weak D call: TRBD1 (6 bases). Germline CDR1 is PRHDT and CDR2 is FYEKMQ (reference sequence). The CDR3 has 16 residues. V was pared by 3 bases and J by 0 bases, with 14 bases between. The CDR3 loop reads CASSFTGWGMNTEAFF. The CDR3 DNA reads TGTGCCAGCAGCTTTACAGGGTGGGGCATGAACACTGAAGCTTTCTTT. The full variable domain, rest sourced from reference TRBV13 and TRBJ1-1, is AAGVIQSPRHLIKEKRETATLKCYPIPRHDTVYWYQQGPGQDPQFLISFYEKMQSDKGSIPDRFSAQQFSDYHSELNMSSLELGDSALYFCASSFTGWGMNTEAFFGQGTRLTVV.

J is TRBJ1-6 and V is TRBV28, with TRBD1 matching 8 bases. The CDR3 has 15 residues. CDR1 is MDHEN and CDR2 is SYDVKM in the germline V gene. V was pared by 5 bases and J by 9 bases, with 9 bases of the junction left unmatched. CDR3 amino acids: CASSPSDREVSPLHF. The CDR3 DNA is TGTGCCAGCAGTCCTTCGGACAGGGAGGTTTCACCCCTCCACTTT.

The genes are TRBV6-5 and TRBJ1-2, with 7 nucleotides matching TRBD1. V dropped 6 bases and J dropped 4; count of bases not matched to a gene: 11. Germline V gene lookup returns CDR1 MNHEY and CDR2 SVGAGI. The CDR3 has 15 residues. CDR3 protein: CASRPQRQGPYGYTF. The CDR3 bases are TGTGCCAGCAGACCTCAACGACAGGGACCCTATGGCTACACCTTC.

This clone showed up just a few times. The chain has TRBV11-2 and TRBJ2-2, with TRBD2 matching over 11 bases. The CDR3 spans 16 residues. Losses at the gene ends were 8 bases for V and 7 bases for J; bases not matched to a gene: 12. Germline V gene sequence: CDR1 SGHAT, CDR2 FQNNGV. The CDR3 bases are TGTGCCAGCGCCACACTAGCGGGGGCCCTAGTCGGGGAGCTGTTTTTT. Translation gives CASATLAGALVGELFF.

This clone was seen only a few times. This chain links TRBV6-2 or TRBV6-3 with TRBJ1-2; possible D gene TRBD1, 6 bases. CDR1 is MNHEY and CDR2 is SVGEGT in the germline V gene. The CDR3 is 17 amino acids. Trimming removed 4 bases at V and 8 bases at J, with 26 bases between. CDR3 nucleotides: TGTGCCAGCAGTTCCTTAACCTACAGGGCGAGGAAGGAGGGCTACACCTTC. It codes for CASSSLTYRARKEGYTF.

This rearrangement joins TRBV7-8 to TRBJ2-3; 7 nucleotides line up with TRBD2. In germline, CDR1 is SGHVS, CDR2 FQNEAQ. The CDR3 has 16 residues. V trimming: 2 bases; J trimming: 4 bases; junction bases outside the gene matches: 9. Written as DNA, the CDR3 is TGTGCCAGCAGCTTAACGGGGGGTACCATGGCAGATACGCAGTATTTT. It yields the protein CASSLTGGTMADTQYF. Full variable domain (rest looked up from reference TRBV7-8 and TRBJ2-3): GAGVSQSPRYKVAKRGQDVALRCDPISGHVSLFWYQQALGQGPEFLTYFQNEAQLDKSGLPSDRFFAERPEGSVSTLKIQRTQQEDSAVYLCASSLTGGTMADTQYFGPGTRLTVL.

V and J are TRBV20-1 and TRBJ1-1; the match to TRBD1 covers 7 bases. CDR1 is DFQATT and CDR2 is SNEGSKA in the germline V gene (reference sequence). The V segment lost 6 bases and the J segment 8 bases; nucleotides outside the gene matches: 6. The CDR3 covers 11 residues. CDR3 DNA sequence: TGCAGTGCCCCGCGGGACAGAGAAGCTTTCTTT. Translated, it gives CSAPRDREAFF.

CDR3 nucleotide sequence: TGCGCCAGCAGCGGACGGGACTGTGCTTCACCCCTCCACTTT. It specifies CASSGRDCASPLHF. The chain couples TRBV5-1 to TRBJ1-6; D might be TRBD1 (5 bases). CDR1 is SGHRS and CDR2 is YFSETQ in the germline V gene. The V end was cut by 4 bases, the J end by 9 bases, with 14 bases between. This CDR3 spans 14 amino acids.

The CDR3 protein is CASSFPRDTQYF. CDR3 DNA: TGTGCCAGCAGCTTCCCCAGAGATACGCAGTATTTT. The chain links TRBV13 to TRBJ2-3; D unclear. This CDR3 has 12 amino acids. In germline, CDR1 is PRHDT, CDR2 FYEKMQ (reference sequence). Deletions cut 3 bases from V and 5 bases from J, with 6 bases between.

This rearrangement joins TRBV19 to TRBJ1-2; no firm D call. Germline V gene sequence: CDR1 LNHDA, CDR2 SQIVND (reference sequence). This CDR3 contains 15 residues. V gave up 3 bases and J gave up 5 bases, with 16 bases separating them. For the CDR3, the DNA is TGTGCCAGTAGTATGAGGGTGGACGGTTGGTATGGCTACACCTTC. Translating gives CASSMRVDGWYGYTF.

V gene TRBV7-3 combines with J gene TRBJ2-1, with 10 bases identical to TRBD2. The germline V gene has CDR1 SGHTA and CDR2 FQGTGA. The CDR3 covers 15 residues. J gave up 3 bases and V 4 bases, and 3 bases lay outside the gene matches. CDR3 sequence: CASSSASGSYNEQFF. CDR3 DNA: TGTGCCAGCAGCTCCGCTAGCGGGAGCTACAATGAGCAGTTCTTC.

The V gene is TRBV15, the J gene TRBJ1-4; D may be TRBD1 (5 bases). CDR1 is LNHNV, CDR2 YYDKDF, per germline (reference sequence). The CDR3 loop spans 16 amino acids. The V gene lost 2 bases and the J gene lost 0 bases, with 10 bases spanning the gap. The CDR3: CATSRSGLTTNEKLFF. CDR3 nucleotides: TGTGCCACCAGCAGATCGGGACTCACAACTAATGAAAAACTGTTTTTT.

V gene TRBV3-1 (or the pseudogene TRBV3-2) combines with J gene TRBJ2-2; TRBD2 aligns across 9 bases. The J segment lost 7 bases and the V segment lost 5 bases, leaving 5 bases of the junction unmatched. Germline values: CDR1 LGHDT, CDR2 YNNKEL (reference sequence). The CDR3 is 14 residues long. The CDR3 region is CASSVAGVGGELFF. Written as DNA, the CDR3 is TGTGCCAGCAGCGTAGCGGGGGTAGGCGGGGAGCTGTTTTTT.

CDR3 region: CASSQDGSAAYNEQFF. The CDR3 region has the DNA TGCGCCAGCAGCCAAGACGGGTCGGCCGCCTACAATGAGCAGTTCTTC. The gene calls are TRBV4-1 and TRBJ2-1; D remains ambiguous. Germline CDR1 reads MGHRA; CDR2 reads YSYEKL. The CDR3 has 16 amino acids. V dropped 0 bases and J dropped 2 bases, with 11 bases sitting between them.